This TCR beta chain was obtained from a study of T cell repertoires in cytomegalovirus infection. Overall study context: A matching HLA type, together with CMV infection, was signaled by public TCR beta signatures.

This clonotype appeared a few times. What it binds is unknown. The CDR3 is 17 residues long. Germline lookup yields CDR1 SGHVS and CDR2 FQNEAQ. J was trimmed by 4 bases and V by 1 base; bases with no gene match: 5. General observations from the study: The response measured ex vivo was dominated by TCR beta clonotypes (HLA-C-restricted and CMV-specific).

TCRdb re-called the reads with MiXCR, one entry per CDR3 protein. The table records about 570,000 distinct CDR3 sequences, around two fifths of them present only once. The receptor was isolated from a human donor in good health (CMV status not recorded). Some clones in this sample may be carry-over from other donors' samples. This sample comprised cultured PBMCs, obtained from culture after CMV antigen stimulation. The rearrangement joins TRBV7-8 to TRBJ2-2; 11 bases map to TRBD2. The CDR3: CASSLDAGLAVTGELFF. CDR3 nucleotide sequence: TGTGCCAGCAGCTTAGATGCGGGACTAGCGGTCACCGGGGAGCTGTTTTTT.